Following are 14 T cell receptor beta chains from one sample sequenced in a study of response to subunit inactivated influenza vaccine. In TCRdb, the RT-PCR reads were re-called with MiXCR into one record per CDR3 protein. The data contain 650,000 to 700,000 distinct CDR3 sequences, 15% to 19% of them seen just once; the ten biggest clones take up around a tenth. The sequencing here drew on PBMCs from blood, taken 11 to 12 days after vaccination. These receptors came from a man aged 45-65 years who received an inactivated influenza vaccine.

The CDR3 is CASSQLLGGGGSQETQYF. The CDR3 DNA sequence: TGCGCCAGCAGCCAACTGCTGGGGGGCGGGGGGTCCCAAGAGACCCAGTACTTC. The J gene is TRBJ2-5, the V gene TRBV4-3; TRBD2 matches 8 bases. The germline V gene encodes CDR1 LGHNA and CDR2 YSLEER. J was trimmed by 1 base and V by 2 bases; bases with no gene match: 12. This CDR3 is 18 amino acids long.

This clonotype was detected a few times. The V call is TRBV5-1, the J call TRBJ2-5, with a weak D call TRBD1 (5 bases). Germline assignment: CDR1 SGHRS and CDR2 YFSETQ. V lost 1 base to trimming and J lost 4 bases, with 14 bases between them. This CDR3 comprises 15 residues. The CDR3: CASSLSRGIGETQYF. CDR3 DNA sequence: TGCGCCAGCAGCTTGTCAAGGGGAATAGGAGAGACCCAGTACTTC.

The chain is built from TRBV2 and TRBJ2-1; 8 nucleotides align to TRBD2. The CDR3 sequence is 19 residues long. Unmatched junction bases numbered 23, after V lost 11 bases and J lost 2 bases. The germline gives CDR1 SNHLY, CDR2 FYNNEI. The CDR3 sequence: CAFSFVSVGGRIPYNEQFF. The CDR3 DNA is TGTGCCTTCAGCTTCGTGTCTGTCGGCGGGAGGATACCCTACAATGAGCAGTTCTTC.

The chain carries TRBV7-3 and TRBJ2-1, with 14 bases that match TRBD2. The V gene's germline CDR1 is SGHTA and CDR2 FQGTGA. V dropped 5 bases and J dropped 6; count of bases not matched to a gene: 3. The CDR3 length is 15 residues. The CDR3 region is CASSPTSGRANEQFF. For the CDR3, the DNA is TGTGCCAGCAGCCCGACTAGCGGGAGGGCCAATGAGCAGTTCTTC.

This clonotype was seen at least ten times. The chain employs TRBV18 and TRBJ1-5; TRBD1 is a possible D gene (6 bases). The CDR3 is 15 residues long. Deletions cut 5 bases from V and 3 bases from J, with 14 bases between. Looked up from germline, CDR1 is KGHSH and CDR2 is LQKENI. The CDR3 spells CASSYDRTVNQPQHF. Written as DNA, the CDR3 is TGTGCCAGCTCATATGACAGGACCGTCAATCAGCCCCAGCATTTT.

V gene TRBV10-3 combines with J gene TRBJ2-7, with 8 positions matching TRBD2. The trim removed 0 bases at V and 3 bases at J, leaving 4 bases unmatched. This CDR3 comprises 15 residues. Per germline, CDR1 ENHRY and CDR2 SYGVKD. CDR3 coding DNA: TGTGCCATCAGTGAGTCGAGCGGGAGTAACTACGAGCAGTACTTC. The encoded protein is CAISESSGSNYEQYF.

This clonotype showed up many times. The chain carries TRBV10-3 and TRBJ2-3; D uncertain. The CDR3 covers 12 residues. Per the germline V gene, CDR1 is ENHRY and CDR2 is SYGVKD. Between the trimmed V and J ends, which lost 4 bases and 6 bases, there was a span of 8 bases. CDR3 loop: CAISAAPDTQYF. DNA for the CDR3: TGTGCCATCAGTGCCGCTCCGGATACGCAGTATTTT.

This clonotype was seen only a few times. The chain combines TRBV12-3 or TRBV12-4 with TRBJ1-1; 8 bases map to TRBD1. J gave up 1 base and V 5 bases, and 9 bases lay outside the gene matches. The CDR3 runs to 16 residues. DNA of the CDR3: TGTGCCAGCAGTGGAATCCGGGACAGGCCGAACACTGAAGCTTTCTTT. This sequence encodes CASSGIRDRPNTEAFF.

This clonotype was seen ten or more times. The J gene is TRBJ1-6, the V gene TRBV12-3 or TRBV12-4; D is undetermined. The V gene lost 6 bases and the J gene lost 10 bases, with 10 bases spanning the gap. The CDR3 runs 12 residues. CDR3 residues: CASRDWGSPLHF. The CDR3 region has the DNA TGTGCCAGCAGGGATTGGGGATCACCCCTCCACTTT.

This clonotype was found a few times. CDR3 amino acids: CASSFTGQGAYEQYF. The CDR3 DNA follows: TGCGCCAGCAGCTTTACGGGACAGGGTGCCTACGAGCAGTACTTC. The genes are TRBV5-1 and TRBJ2-7; 9 bases line up with TRBD1. The trim removed 2 bases at V and 2 bases at J, leaving 5 bases unmatched. CDR3 size: 15 residues. Germline V gene sequence: CDR1 SGHRS, CDR2 YFSETQ.

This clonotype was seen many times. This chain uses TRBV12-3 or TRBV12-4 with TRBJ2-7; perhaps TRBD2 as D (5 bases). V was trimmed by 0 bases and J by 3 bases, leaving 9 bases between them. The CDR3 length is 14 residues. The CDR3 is CASSLAGVYYEQYF. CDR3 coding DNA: TGTGCCAGCAGTTTAGCGGGAGTGTACTACGAGCAGTACTTC.

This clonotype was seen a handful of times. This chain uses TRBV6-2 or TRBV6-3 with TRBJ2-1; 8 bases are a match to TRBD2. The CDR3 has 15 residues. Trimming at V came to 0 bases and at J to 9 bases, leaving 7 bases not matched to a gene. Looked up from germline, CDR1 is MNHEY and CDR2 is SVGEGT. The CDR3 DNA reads TGTGCCAGCAGTTACTCGGAGCGGGGGCTAAGTGAGCAGTTCTTC. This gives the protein CASSYSERGLSEQFF.

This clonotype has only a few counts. The CDR3 is CASSRGGNDYEQYF. In DNA, the CDR3 is TGTGCCAGCAGCAGGGGTGGGAACGACTACGAGCAGTACTTC. The chain employs TRBV7-2 and TRBJ2-7, with D maybe TRBD1 (5 bases). Germline values: CDR1 SGHTA, CDR2 FQGNSA. CDR3 length equals 14 residues. The V gene lost 5 bases and the J gene lost 3 bases, with 14 bases spanning the gap.

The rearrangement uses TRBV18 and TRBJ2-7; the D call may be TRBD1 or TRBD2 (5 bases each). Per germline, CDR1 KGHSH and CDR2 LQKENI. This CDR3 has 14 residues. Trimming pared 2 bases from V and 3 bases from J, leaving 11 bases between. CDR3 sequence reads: CASSPSGANYEQYF. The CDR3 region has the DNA TGTGCCAGCTCACCATCCGGGGCCAACTACGAGCAGTACTTC.